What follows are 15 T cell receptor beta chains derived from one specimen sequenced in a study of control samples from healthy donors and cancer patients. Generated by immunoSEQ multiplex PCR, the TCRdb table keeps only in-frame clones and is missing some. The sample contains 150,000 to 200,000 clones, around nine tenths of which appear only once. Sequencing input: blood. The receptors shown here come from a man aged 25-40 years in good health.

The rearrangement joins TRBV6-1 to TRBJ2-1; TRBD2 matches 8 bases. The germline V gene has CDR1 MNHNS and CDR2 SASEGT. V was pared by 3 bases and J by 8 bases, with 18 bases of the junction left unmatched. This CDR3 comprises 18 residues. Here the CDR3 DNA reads TGTGCCAGCAGTGATTTGAAGGTAGCGGGAATAGTTTCGGATGAGCAGTTCTTC. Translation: CASSDLKVAGIVSDEQFF.

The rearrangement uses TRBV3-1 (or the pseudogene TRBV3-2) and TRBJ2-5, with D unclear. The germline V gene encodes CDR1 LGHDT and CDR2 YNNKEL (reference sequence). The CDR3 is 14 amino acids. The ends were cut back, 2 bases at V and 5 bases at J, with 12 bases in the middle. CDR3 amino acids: CASSQRRRSETQYF. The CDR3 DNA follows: TGTGCCAGCAGCCAACGCCGTAGGTCGGAGACCCAGTACTTC.

CDR3 region: CASSSLGQGEQPQHF. The CDR3, as DNA: TGTGCCAGCAGCTCCCTGGGGCAGGGGGAACAGCCCCAGCATTTT. This chain joins TRBV11-2 and TRBJ1-5; 7 nucleotides agree with TRBD1. The germline CDR1 and CDR2 sequences are SGHAT and FQNNGV. The CDR3 spans 15 residues. V was pared by 4 bases and J by 7 bases, with 10 bases of the junction left unmatched.

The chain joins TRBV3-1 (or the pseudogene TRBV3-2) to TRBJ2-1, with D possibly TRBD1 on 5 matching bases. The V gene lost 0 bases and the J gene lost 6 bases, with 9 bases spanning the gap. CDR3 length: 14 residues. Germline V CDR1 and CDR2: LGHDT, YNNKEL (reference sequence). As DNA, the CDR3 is TGTGCCAGCAGCCAAGATGCCAGGGCCAATGAGCAGTTCTTC. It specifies CASSQDARANEQFF.

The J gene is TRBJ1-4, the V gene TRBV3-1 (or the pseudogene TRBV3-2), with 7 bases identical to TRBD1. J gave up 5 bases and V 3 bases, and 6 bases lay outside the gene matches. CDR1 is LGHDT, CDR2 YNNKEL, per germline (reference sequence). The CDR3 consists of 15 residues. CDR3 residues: CASSHRQGRNEKLFF. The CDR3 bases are TGTGCCAGCAGCCACCGACAGGGACGGAATGAAAAACTGTTTTTT.

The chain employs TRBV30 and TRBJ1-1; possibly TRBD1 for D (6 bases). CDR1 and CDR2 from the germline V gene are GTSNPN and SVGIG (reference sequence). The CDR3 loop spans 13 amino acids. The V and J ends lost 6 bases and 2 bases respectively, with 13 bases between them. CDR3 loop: CACQGQPNTEAFF. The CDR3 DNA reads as TGTGCCTGCCAAGGACAGCCAAACACTGAAGCTTTCTTT.

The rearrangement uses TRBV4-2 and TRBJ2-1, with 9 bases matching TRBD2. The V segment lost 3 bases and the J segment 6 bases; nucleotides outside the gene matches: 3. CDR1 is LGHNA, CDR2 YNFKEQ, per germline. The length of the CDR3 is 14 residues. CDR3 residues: CASSQGLAGNEQFF. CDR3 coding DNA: TGTGCCAGCAGCCAGGGACTAGCCGGCAATGAGCAGTTCTTC.

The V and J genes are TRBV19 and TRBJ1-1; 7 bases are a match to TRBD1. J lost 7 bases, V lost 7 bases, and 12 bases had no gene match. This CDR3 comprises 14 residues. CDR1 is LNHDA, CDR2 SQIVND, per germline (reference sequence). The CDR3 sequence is CASTHLAGGVEAFF. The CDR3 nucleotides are TGTGCCAGTACCCACTTGGCAGGGGGGGTTGAAGCTTTCTTT.

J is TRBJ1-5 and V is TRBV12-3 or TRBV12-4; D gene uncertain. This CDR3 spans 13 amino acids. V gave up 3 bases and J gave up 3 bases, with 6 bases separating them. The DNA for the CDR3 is TGTGCCAGCAGTTTTGGCGACAATCAGCCCCAGCATTTT. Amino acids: CASSFGDNQPQHF.

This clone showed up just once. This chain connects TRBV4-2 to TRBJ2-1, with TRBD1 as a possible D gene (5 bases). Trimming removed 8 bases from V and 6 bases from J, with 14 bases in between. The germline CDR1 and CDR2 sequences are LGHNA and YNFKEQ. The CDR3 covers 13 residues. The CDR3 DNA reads TGTGCCAGCGTCGGACAAATCGTCAATGAGCAGTTCTTC. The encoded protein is CASVGQIVNEQFF.

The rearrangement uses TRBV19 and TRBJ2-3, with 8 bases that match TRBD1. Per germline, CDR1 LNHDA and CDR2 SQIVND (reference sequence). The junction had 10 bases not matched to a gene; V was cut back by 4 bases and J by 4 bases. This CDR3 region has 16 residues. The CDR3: CASSRDRRTPPDTQYF. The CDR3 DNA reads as TGTGCCAGTAGTAGGGACAGGCGTACCCCCCCAGATACGCAGTATTTT. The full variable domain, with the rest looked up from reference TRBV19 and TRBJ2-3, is DGGITQSPKYLFRKEGQNVTLSCEQNLNHDAMYWYRQDPGQGLRLIYYSQIVNDFQKGDIAEGYSVSREKKESFPLTVTSAQKNPTAFYLCASSRDRRTPPDTQYFGPGTRLTVL.

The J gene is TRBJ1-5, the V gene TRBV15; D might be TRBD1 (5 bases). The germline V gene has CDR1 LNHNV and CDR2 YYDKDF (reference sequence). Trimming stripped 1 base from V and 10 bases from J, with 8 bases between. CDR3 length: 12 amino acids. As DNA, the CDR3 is TGTGCCACCAGCAGAGGGGGCGGCCCCCAGCATTTT. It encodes CATSRGGGPQHF.

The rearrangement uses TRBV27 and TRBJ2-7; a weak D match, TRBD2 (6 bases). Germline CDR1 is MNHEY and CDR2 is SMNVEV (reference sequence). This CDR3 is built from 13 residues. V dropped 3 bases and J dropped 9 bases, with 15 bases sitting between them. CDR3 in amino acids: CASSLEGRGGQYF. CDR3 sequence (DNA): TGTGCCAGCAGTTTGGAGGGGCGGGGTGGGCAGTACTTC.

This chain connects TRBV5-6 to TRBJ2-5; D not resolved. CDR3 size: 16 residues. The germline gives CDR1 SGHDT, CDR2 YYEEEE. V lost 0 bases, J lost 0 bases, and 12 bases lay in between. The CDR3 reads CASSLDGPEYQETQYF. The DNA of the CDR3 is TGTGCCAGCAGCTTGGATGGGCCGGAGTACCAAGAGACCCAGTACTTC.

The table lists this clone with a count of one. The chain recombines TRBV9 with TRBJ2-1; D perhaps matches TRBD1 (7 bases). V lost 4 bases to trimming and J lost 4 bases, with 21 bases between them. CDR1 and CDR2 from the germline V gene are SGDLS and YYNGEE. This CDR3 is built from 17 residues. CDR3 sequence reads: CASSPQGGGSGYNEQFF. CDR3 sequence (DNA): TGTGCCAGCAGCCCTCAGGGGGGTGGTAGCGGATACAATGAGCAGTTCTTC. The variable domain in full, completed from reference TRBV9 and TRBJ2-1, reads DSGVTQTPKHLITATGQRVTLRCSPRSGDLSVYWYQQSLDQGLQFLIQYYNGEERAKGNILERFSAQQFPDLHSELNLSSLELGDSALYFCASSPQGGGSGYNEQFFGPGTRLTVL.